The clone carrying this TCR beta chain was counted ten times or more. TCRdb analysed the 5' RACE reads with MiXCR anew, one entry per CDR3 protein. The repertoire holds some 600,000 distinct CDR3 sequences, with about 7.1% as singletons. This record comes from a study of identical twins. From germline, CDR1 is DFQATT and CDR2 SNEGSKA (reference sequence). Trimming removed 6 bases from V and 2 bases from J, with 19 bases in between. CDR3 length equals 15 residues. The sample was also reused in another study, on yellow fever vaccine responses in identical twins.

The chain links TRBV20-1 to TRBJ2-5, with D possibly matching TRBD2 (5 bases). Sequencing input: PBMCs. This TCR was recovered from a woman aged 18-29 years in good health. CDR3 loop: CSAPLWTGVQETQYF. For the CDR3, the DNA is TGCAGTGCACCCCTATGGACTGGCGTTCAAGAGACCCAGTACTTC.